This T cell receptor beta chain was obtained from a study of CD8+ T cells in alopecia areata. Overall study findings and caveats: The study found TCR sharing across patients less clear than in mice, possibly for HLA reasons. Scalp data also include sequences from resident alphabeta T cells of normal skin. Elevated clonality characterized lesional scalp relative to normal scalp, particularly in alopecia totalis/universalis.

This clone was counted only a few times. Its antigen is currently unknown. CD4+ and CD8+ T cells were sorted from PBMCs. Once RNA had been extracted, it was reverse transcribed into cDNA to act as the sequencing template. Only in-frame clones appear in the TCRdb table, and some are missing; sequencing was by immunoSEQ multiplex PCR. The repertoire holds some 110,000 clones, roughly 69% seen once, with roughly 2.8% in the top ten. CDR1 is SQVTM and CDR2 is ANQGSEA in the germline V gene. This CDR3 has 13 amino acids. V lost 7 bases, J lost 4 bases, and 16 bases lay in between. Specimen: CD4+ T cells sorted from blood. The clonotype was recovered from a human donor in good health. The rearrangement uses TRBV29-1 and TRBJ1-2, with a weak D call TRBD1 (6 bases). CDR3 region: CSGVGGGGYGYTF. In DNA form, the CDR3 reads TGCAGCGGGGTCGGAGGGGGAGGCTATGGCTACACCTTC.